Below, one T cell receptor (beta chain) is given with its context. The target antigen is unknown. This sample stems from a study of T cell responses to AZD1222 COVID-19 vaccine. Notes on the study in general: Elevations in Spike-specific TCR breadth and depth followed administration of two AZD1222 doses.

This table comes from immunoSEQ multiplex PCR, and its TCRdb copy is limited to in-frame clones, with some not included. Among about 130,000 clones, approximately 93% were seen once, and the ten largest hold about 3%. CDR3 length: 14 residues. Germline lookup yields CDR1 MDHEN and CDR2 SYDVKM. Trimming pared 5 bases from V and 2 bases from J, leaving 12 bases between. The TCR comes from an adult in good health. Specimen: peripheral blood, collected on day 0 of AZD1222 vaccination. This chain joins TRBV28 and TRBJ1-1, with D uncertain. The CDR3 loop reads CASSTAQVNTEAFF. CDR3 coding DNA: TGTGCCAGCAGTACGGCCCAGGTAAACACTGAAGCTTTCTTT.